This TCR beta chain is drawn from a study of T-cell memory formation after mild COVID-19. Broader study findings: CD4/CD8 balance held among clones contracting day 15 to 85, and later expanders leaned CD4+. Contracting CD4+ clones sat mainly in CM and EM; CD8+ in EMRA. Several responding clones turned up in pre-infection memory, indicating that cross-reactive memory may have taken part.

The CDR3 length is 15 residues. V was pared by 5 bases and J by 0 bases, with 12 bases between. Germline assignment: CDR1 ENHRY and CDR2 SYGVKD. This clonotype came up many times. The antigen remains unidentified. Employing constant-segment primers, 5'RACE generated TCR alpha and TCR beta cDNA libraries bearing sample barcodes and UMIs. Each CDR3 protein is one row after TCRdb ran MiXCR on the 5' RACE reads. The sample has approximately 300,000 distinct CDR3 sequences; more than 15% are singletons. Sequenced input: PBMCs or a T cell subset sorted from them (not recorded which). The clonotype originates from a man younger than 30 who had mild COVID-19 (a few samples of this study predate the infection). Cell type and time point are not known. This sequence joins TRBV10-3 and TRBJ2-3, with D possibly matching TRBD1 (6 bases). DNA of the CDR3: TGTGCCATCAGTACTGGGACAACTAGCACAGATACGCAGTATTTT. It translates to CAISTGTTSTDTQYF.